The 31 T cell receptor beta chains reported below all come from one sample, sequenced in a study of T cells in Graves' hyperthyroidism and ophthalmopathy. RNA transcripts were the template for amplifying TCR beta CDR3 regions. The study used the HTBI primer set for a first-round RT-PCR of the TCR CDR3. TCRdb independently ran MiXCR on the multiplex PCR reads; one entry per CDR3 protein. The table records hundreds of thousands of distinct CDR3 sequences, 20% to 25% of them present only once. Sample: blood. These receptor sequences come from a man aged 25 to 40 with Graves' ophthalmopathy.

The J gene is TRBJ1-6, the V gene TRBV7-2, with D unresolved. V was shortened by 1 base and J by 0 bases, with 10 bases between the two germline ends. Germline CDR1 and CDR2: SGHTA and FQGNSA. The CDR3 is made up of 17 amino acids. CDR3 coding DNA: TGTGCCAGCAGCTTAGATCCCCTTAGCTCCTATAATTCACCCCTCCACTTT. This codes for CASSLDPLSSYNSPLHF.

The chain joins TRBV20-1 to TRBJ2-7, with D tentatively TRBD2 (6 bases). The CDR3 extends over 16 amino acids. Germline V CDR1 and CDR2: DFQATT, SNEGSKA (reference sequence). Trimming left V 5 bases short and J 4 bases short, with 24 bases between. The DNA of the CDR3 is TGCAGTGCTTTAAGACTAGTACCTGATTTGAAGTACGAGCAGTACTTC. It translates to CSALRLVPDLKYEQYF.

This chain joins TRBV6-6 and TRBJ1-2; no clear D gene. This CDR3 region has 14 residues. V dropped 2 bases and J dropped 0 bases, with 7 bases sitting between them. Germline values: CDR1 MNHNY, CDR2 SVGAGI (reference sequence). The CDR3 coding sequence is TGTGCCAGCAGTTACAGGGAAACTAACTATGGCTACACCTTC. Translation: CASSYRETNYGYTF.

This rearrangement joins TRBV10-3 to TRBJ2-2; TRBD1 might be the D (6 bases). Trimming left V 7 bases short and J 7 bases short, with 7 bases between. Germline CDR1 reads ENHRY; CDR2 reads SYGVKD. This CDR3 has 11 residues. CDR3 residues: CAIKGVGELFF. CDR3 in DNA: TGTGCCATCAAGGGGGTCGGGGAGCTGTTTTTT.

The genes are TRBV19 and TRBJ1-5; no clear D gene. The CDR3 runs to 15 residues. The ends were cut back, 3 bases at V and 2 bases at J, with 11 bases in the middle. Germline CDR1 LNHDA, CDR2 SQIVND (reference sequence). The CDR3 loop reads CASSIDFNGNQPQHF. In DNA form, the CDR3 reads TGTGCCAGTAGTATCGACTTTAACGGCAATCAGCCCCAGCATTTT.

The V gene is TRBV12-3 or TRBV12-4, the J gene TRBJ1-6; no firm D call. This CDR3 contains 16 residues. Trimming stripped 0 bases from V and 3 bases from J, with 9 bases between. The chain's CDR3 is CASSLAGNLYNSPLHF. In DNA, the CDR3 is TGTGCCAGCAGTTTAGCGGGAAACCTCTATAATTCACCCCTCCACTTT.

This clonotype was recorded at least ten times. V gene TRBV11-2 combines with J gene TRBJ2-3; a possible D gene is TRBD1 (6 bases). This CDR3 is built from 14 residues. Trimming took 2 bases from V and 4 from J, leaving 10 bases between them. Germline V CDR1 and CDR2: SGHAT, FQNNGV. The CDR3 loop is CASSLTGQSDTQYF. CDR3 DNA sequence: TGTGCCAGCAGCTTAACAGGGCAGTCAGATACGCAGTATTTT. Full variable domain (rest looked up from reference TRBV11-2 and TRBJ2-3): EAGVAQSPRYKIIEKRQSVAFWCNPISGHATLYWYQQILGQGPKLLIQFQNNGVVDDSQLPKDRFSAERLKGVDSTLKIQPAKLEDSAVYLCASSLTGQSDTQYFGPGTRLTVL.

This clonotype was observed a few times. A read error may be the cause here, since a much bigger clone is one base away. The chain links TRBV2 to TRBJ1-5; D unclear. The CDR3 sequence is 14 residues long. The V end lost 8 bases, the J end lost 0 bases, and 11 bases lay between the germline ends. Germline V lookup: CDR1 SNHLY, CDR2 FYNNEI. The CDR3 reads CASSNSYSNQPQHF. The DNA for the CDR3 is TGTGCCAGCTCAAACTCCTATAGCAATCAGCCCCAGCATTTT.

The chain employs TRBV6-1 and TRBJ2-7; possibly TRBD2 for D (6 bases). Trimming left V 5 bases short and J 4 bases short, with 18 bases between. Germline V gene sequence: CDR1 MNHNS, CDR2 SASEGT. This CDR3 is 15 amino acids long. The CDR3, as DNA: TGTGCCAGCAGTCCCGTGGCCCCGGGGGATTACGAGCAGTACTTC. This translates into CASSPVAPGDYEQYF.

The rearrangement joins TRBV6-1 to TRBJ2-1; D is uncertain. This CDR3 spans 15 amino acids. Germline loops: CDR1 MNHNS, CDR2 SASEGT. V lost 5 bases, J lost 8 bases, and 19 bases lay in between. The CDR3: CASSYSSRSWDEQFF. The CDR3 bases are TGTGCCAGCAGTTACTCTTCGAGGTCCTGGGATGAGCAGTTCTTC.

The V gene is TRBV4-3, the J gene TRBJ2-7; 7 bases are shared with TRBD1. Germline V gives CDR1 LGHNA, CDR2 YSLEER. The ends lost 5 bases at V and 9 bases at J; junction bases unmatched: 13. The CDR3 loop spans 14 amino acids. The CDR3 is CASSAGDRRTSQYF. The CDR3 nucleotides are TGCGCCAGCAGCGCTGGGGACAGAAGGACCTCGCAGTACTTC.

This clonotype was recorded a few times. This sequence joins TRBV2 and TRBJ1-1; 8 bases agree with TRBD1. This CDR3 has 14 amino acids. Germline loops: CDR1 SNHLY, CDR2 FYNNEI. J lost 5 bases, V lost 3 bases, and 5 bases had no gene match. CDR3 in amino acids: CASSEVRGQTEAFF. Here the CDR3 DNA reads TGTGCCAGCAGTGAGGTCAGGGGGCAGACTGAAGCTTTCTTT.

The rearrangement uses TRBV27 and TRBJ2-3, with D uncertain. Deletions cut 5 bases from V and 2 bases from J, with 11 bases between. Germline V lookup: CDR1 MNHEY, CDR2 SMNVEV (reference sequence). The CDR3 covers 14 residues. The CDR3 DNA reads as TGTGCCAGCAGTCCATCAACCAACACAGATACGCAGTATTTT. It encodes CASSPSTNTDTQYF.

The rearrangement joins TRBV3-1 to TRBJ2-3; 8 bases map to TRBD1. Germline values: CDR1 LGHDT, CDR2 YNNKEL (reference sequence). The CDR3 consists of 16 residues. Trimming cost V 0 bases and J 4 bases; bases outside gene matches: 6. The CDR3 here is CASSQDGRGQSDTQYF. In DNA, the CDR3 is TGTGCCAGCAGCCAAGATGGCAGGGGGCAATCAGATACGCAGTATTTT.

The chain has TRBV9 and TRBJ1-5, with a tentative D call TRBD1 (5 bases). Germline assignment: CDR1 SGDLS and CDR2 YYNGEE. The CDR3 loop spans 15 amino acids. Trimming took 0 bases from V and 5 from J, leaving 12 bases between them. The CDR3 sequence: CASSVGGGEDQPQHF. As DNA, the CDR3 is TGTGCCAGCAGCGTAGGTGGAGGGGAGGATCAGCCCCAGCATTTT.

The CDR3 DNA reads as TGTGCCAGCAGTGGCCCGACAGGTTTTACGAACATTCAGTACTTC. Amino acids: CASSGPTGFTNIQYF. The chain combines TRBV28 with TRBJ2-4; a possible D gene is TRBD1 (6 bases). The CDR3 runs to 15 residues. CDR1 is MDHEN and CDR2 is SYDVKM in the germline V gene. V was cut by 5 bases and J by 7 bases, with 18 bases left in between.

This clonotype came up a few times. This sequence joins TRBV28 and TRBJ2-3; TRBD1 is a possible D gene (5 bases). CDR1 and CDR2 from the germline V gene are MDHEN and SYDVKM. V lost 7 bases and J lost 6, with 8 bases in between. This CDR3 region has 11 residues. In DNA, the CDR3 is TGTGCCAGCAATGCAGGGGATACGCAGTATTTT. Amino acid sequence: CASNAGDTQYF. Combining the CDR3 with reference TRBV28 and TRBJ2-3 gives the whole variable domain DVKVTQSSRYLVKRTGEKVFLECVQDMDHENMFWYRQDPGLGLRLIYFSYDVKMKEKGDIPEGYSVSREKKERFSLILESASTNQTSMYLCASNAGDTQYFGPGTRLTVL.

This chain uses TRBV20-1 with TRBJ1-2; 8 bases align to TRBD1. From germline, CDR1 is DFQATT and CDR2 SNEGSKA (reference sequence). The CDR3 runs 15 residues. The V segment lost 5 bases and the J segment 4 bases; nucleotides outside the gene matches: 12. CDR3 nucleotide sequence: TGCAGTGCTCCAACCTCAGGGGGCGGCGGCTATGGCTACACCTTC. Amino acid sequence: CSAPTSGGGGYGYTF.

In regard to this clonotype: The junction departs from the called germline gene at one end, perhaps through a read error. The chain joins TRBV4-1 to TRBJ1-1; no firm D call. Germline lookup yields CDR1 MGHRA and CDR2 YSYEKL. The CDR3 consists of 19 residues. CDR3 region: CASSQDLFGVEVLTSEAFF. CDR3 coding DNA: TGTGCCAGCAGCCAAGATCTGTTCGGGGTAGAGGTACTAACTTCTGAAGCTTTCTTT.

This clonotype has a count of ten or more. V gene TRBV11-1 combines with J gene TRBJ2-1, with 8 bases identical to TRBD1. V lost 5 bases and J lost 7; bases outside the gene matches: 10. From germline, CDR1 is SGHAT and CDR2 FQDESV (reference sequence). This CDR3 spans 15 amino acids. The CDR3 protein is CASSDRDRSLNEQFF. The CDR3 coding sequence is TGTGCCAGCAGCGATCGGGACAGGTCCTTAAATGAGCAGTTCTTC. Full variable domain (missing parts from reference TRBV11-1 and TRBJ2-1): EAEVAQSPRYKITEKSQAVAFWCDPISGHATLYWYRQILGQGPELLVQFQDESVVDDSQLPKDRFSAERLKGVDSTLKIQPAELGDSAMYLCASSDRDRSLNEQFFGPGTRLTVL.

The genes are TRBV7-2 and TRBJ2-3; tentatively, D is TRBD1 (5 bases). V lost 2 bases to trimming and J lost 0 bases, with 9 bases between them. Germline loops: CDR1 SGHTA, CDR2 FQGNSA. This CDR3 region has 15 residues. The CDR3 DNA reads as TGTGCCAGCAGCTTAATCAGGGCTAGCACAGATACGCAGTATTTT. Translated: CASSLIRASTDTQYF.

This clonotype has a handful of counts. The rearrangement uses TRBV6-1 and TRBJ1-1; maybe TRBD1 (5 bases). V shed 6 bases and J shed 5 bases, with 16 bases lying between them. Germline V gene data show CDR1 as MNHNS and CDR2 as SASEGT. The CDR3 is made up of 14 amino acids. The CDR3 DNA reads TGTGCCAGCAGACCACCGGGGGGGGGGACTGAAGCTTTCTTT. This gives the protein CASRPPGGGTEAFF.

This clonotype was found many times. The V and J genes are TRBV2 and TRBJ2-2; D is uncertain. V gave up 4 bases and J gave up 1 base, with 7 bases separating them. Germline V gene data show CDR1 as SNHLY and CDR2 as FYNNEI. CDR3 length: 14 residues. DNA for the CDR3: TGTGCCAGCAGTGGGACCCGGAACACCGGGGAGCTGTTTTTT. Protein sequence: CASSGTRNTGELFF.

As to this clonotype: Germline is not matched at one junction end, which may reflect a read error. This sequence joins TRBV6-1 and TRBJ2-7; D uncertain. The V gene's germline CDR1 is MNHNS and CDR2 SASEGT. The CDR3 covers 11 residues. The CDR3 nucleotides read TGTGCCGGCAGCCGTGGCTACGAGCAGTACTTC. Its translation: CAGSRGYEQYF.

At least ten counts were recorded for this clonotype. V is TRBV3-1 and J is TRBJ2-7; D is undetermined. CDR3 length: 12 amino acids. Germline values: CDR1 LGHDT, CDR2 YNNKEL (reference sequence). The germline V and J ends were trimmed by 1 base and 2 bases, with 3 bases remaining between them. The CDR3 bases are TGTGCCAGCAGCCAAGGGACCTACGAGCAGTACTTC. It yields the protein CASSQGTYEQYF.

About this clonotype: With a much larger clone just one base away, this may be a read error. This chain connects TRBV6-2 or TRBV6-3 to TRBJ2-7; possible D gene TRBD1, 5 bases. Germline V CDR1 and CDR2: MNHEY, SVGEGT. V was trimmed by 5 bases and J by 0 bases, leaving 14 bases between them. This CDR3 spans 15 amino acids. The CDR3 bases are TGTGCCAGCAGTAAACAGGATCTAAGCTCCTACGAGCAGTACTTC. This sequence encodes CASSKQDLSSYEQYF.

The gene calls are TRBV29-1 and TRBJ1-2; 9 positions agree with TRBD1. The CDR3 has 14 residues. Germline V gene lookup returns CDR1 SQVTM and CDR2 ANQGSEA. The J segment lost 4 bases and the V segment lost 2 bases, leaving 5 bases of the junction unmatched. The CDR3 reads CSVETGGLFYGYTF. In nucleotides, the CDR3 is TGCAGCGTTGAAACAGGGGGCCTTTTCTATGGCTACACCTTC.

The rearrangement joins TRBV28 to TRBJ1-1, with D possibly matching TRBD1 (5 bases). Germline V CDR1 and CDR2: MDHEN, SYDVKM. V gave up 5 bases and J gave up 11 bases, with 18 bases separating them. The CDR3 is 13 amino acids. CDR3: CASSPRDYQRAFF. In DNA, the CDR3 is TGTGCCAGCAGTCCCCGGGACTACCAACGGGCTTTCTTT.

This clonotype was detected a few times. The chain has TRBV7-2 and TRBJ1-1; D remains unclear. Germline V gene data show CDR1 as SGHTA and CDR2 as FQGNSA. This CDR3 is 14 amino acids long. Trimming took 4 bases from V and 1 from J, leaving 10 bases between them. The CDR3 loop reads CASSSYDKNTEAFF. The DNA for the CDR3 is TGTGCCAGCAGCTCCTACGATAAGAACACTGAAGCTTTCTTT.

The count of this clonotype is one. A much larger clone lies a single base off, so this may be a read error. The conserved final phenylalanine or tryptophan is absent from the CDR3, which likely points to a read error. This chain uses TRBV3-1 with TRBJ1-1; 10 bases are shared with TRBD1. Germline V CDR1 and CDR2: LGHDT, YNNKEL (reference sequence). The CDR3 has 13 residues. Trimming cost V 4 bases and J 11 bases; bases outside gene matches: 7. The CDR3 region is CASSPRQGAGAFL. The DNA of the CDR3 is TGTGCCAGCAGCCCCAGACAGGGGGCGGGTGCTTTCCTT.

V gene TRBV20-1 combines with J gene TRBJ1-5; maybe TRBD1 (5 bases). The V and J ends lost 3 bases and 6 bases respectively, with 15 bases between them. The CDR3 covers 14 residues. CDR1 and CDR2 from the germline V gene are DFQATT and SNEGSKA (reference sequence). The CDR3 here is CSASRAGDRQPQHF. The CDR3 DNA reads TGCAGTGCTAGTCGGGCGGGGGATCGTCAGCCCCAGCATTTT.